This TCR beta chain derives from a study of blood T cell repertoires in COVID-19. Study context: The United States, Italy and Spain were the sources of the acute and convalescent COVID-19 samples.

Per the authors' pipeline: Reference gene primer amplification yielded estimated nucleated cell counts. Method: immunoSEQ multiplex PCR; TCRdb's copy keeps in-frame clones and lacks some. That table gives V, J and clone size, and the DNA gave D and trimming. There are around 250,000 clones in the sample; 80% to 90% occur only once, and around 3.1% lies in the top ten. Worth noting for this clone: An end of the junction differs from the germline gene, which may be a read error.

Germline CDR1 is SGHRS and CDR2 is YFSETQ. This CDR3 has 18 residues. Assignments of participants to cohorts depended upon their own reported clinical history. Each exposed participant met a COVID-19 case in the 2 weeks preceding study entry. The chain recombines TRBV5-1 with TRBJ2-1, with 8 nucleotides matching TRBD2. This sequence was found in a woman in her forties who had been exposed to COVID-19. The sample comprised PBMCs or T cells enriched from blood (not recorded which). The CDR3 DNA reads TGTGCCAGCAGGACCGGGACTAGTGGTCGAGTTGCGCACAATGAGCAGTTCTTC. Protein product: CASRTGTSGRVAHNEQFF.